Presented here are 8 T cell receptor beta chains from one specimen sequenced in a study of T cells in Graves' hyperthyroidism and ophthalmopathy. Amplification yielded TCR beta CDR3 regions, with RNA transcripts as the source. In the first-round RT-PCR of the TCR CDR3, the HTBI primer set was used. MiXCR was run by TCRdb on the multiplex PCR reads, yielding one entry per CDR3 protein. This sample yields around 420,000 distinct CDR3 sequences, of which around a sixth are seen a single time; roughly 8% belongs to the top ten. Sequencing was done on a sample of blood. The receptors were sampled from a woman aged 18-30 years with Graves' hyperthyroidism.

This clonotype showed up many times. V gene TRBV13 combines with J gene TRBJ2-5, with 8 bases fitting TRBD2. The ends lost 5 bases at V and 4 bases at J; junction bases unmatched: 12. CDR3 length equals 16 residues. CDR1 is PRHDT and CDR2 is FYEKMQ in the germline V gene (reference sequence). The CDR3 region is CASSPTGLAVGETQYF. The CDR3 nucleotides read TGTGCCAGCAGCCCAACCGGACTAGCCGTGGGAGAGACCCAGTACTTC.

This clonotype has a count of ten or more. J is TRBJ1-1 and V is TRBV24-1, with D maybe TRBD1 (5 bases). The CDR3 covers 15 residues. Deletions cut 7 bases from V and 3 bases from J, with 17 bases between. CDR1 KGHDR and CDR2 SFDVKD come from the germline V gene. DNA of the CDR3: TGTGCCACCAGAGCCCCGGGCAGGGAGGACACTGAAGCTTTCTTT. Its translation is CATRAPGREDTEAFF.

The V gene is TRBV7-9, the J gene TRBJ1-4, with TRBD1 matching over 12 bases. CDR3 length: 17 residues. V trimming: 5 bases; J trimming: 3 bases; junction bases outside the gene matches: 7. Germline CDR1 is SEHNR and CDR2 is FQNEAQ (reference sequence). This CDR3 reads CASSGGTGGLANEKLFF. CDR3 DNA sequence: TGTGCCAGCAGCGGCGGGACAGGGGGCTTGGCTAATGAAAAACTGTTTTTT.

This clonotype was detected only a few times. The CDR3, as DNA: TGTGCCAGCAGCGGACTAGCGGGGCATTCCTACAATGAGCAGTTCTTC. It translates to CASSGLAGHSYNEQFF. This chain uses TRBV7-9 with TRBJ2-1, with TRBD2 matching over 12 bases. CDR1 and CDR2 from the germline V gene are SEHNR and FQNEAQ (reference sequence). V was clipped by 5 bases and J by 1 base; unmatched bases: 3. This CDR3 region has 16 residues. Together with reference TRBV7-9 and TRBJ2-1, the CDR3 gives the full variable domain: DTGVSQNPRHKITKRGQNVTFRCDPISEHNRLYWYRQTLGQGPEFLTYFQNEAQLEKSRLLSDRFSAERPKGSFSTLEIQRTEQGDSAMYLCASSGLAGHSYNEQFFGPGTRLTVL.

The rearrangement links TRBV6-1 to TRBJ2-1; TRBD2 matches at 7 bases. The V and J ends lost 8 bases and 0 bases, in that order; junction bases with no gene match: 13. CDR3 length equals 17 residues. CDR1 is MNHNS and CDR2 is SASEGT in the germline V gene. The CDR3 DNA reads TGTGCCAGCCGGTTCGGGTTTCGCGGGAGCTCCTACAATGAGCAGTTCTTC. It codes for CASRFGFRGSSYNEQFF.

This clonotype has ten or more counts. The chain uses TRBV20-1 and TRBJ2-5; 9 nucleotides agree with TRBD2. CDR1 is DFQATT, CDR2 SNEGSKA, per germline (reference sequence). The V segment lost 3 bases and the J segment 4 bases; nucleotides outside the gene matches: 12. The CDR3 covers 16 residues. The CDR3 loop reads CSASIVAGGHRETQYF. CDR3 sequence (DNA): TGCAGTGCTAGTATAGTCGCGGGAGGGCACCGAGAGACCCAGTACTTC.

This clonotype was counted ten times or more. The chain joins TRBV6-2 or TRBV6-3 to TRBJ1-2, with 9 bases matching TRBD1. CDR1 and CDR2 from the germline V gene are MNHEY and SVGEGT. V was pared by 2 bases and J by 5 bases, with 3 bases of the junction left unmatched. This CDR3 region has 14 residues. The CDR3 loop is CASSYPGTGYGYTF. CDR3 DNA sequence: TGTGCCAGCAGTTACCCCGGGACAGGGTATGGCTACACCTTC.

This clonotype has only a few counts. The gene calls are TRBV4-2 and TRBJ2-3, with 8 bases aligning to TRBD2. Unmatched junction bases numbered 5, after V lost 7 bases and J lost 2 bases. CDR3 length: 14 residues. The V gene's germline CDR1 is LGHNA and CDR2 YNFKEQ. CDR3 nucleotide sequence: TGTGCCAGCATGCAAGCGGGGGACACAGATACGCAGTATTTT. Translating it yields CASMQAGDTDTQYF.